These 8 T cell receptor beta chains were all obtained from the same sample, sequenced in a study of Graves' ophthalmopathy and Graves' hyperthyroidism. RNA transcripts provided the template for amplifying TCR beta CDR3 regions. The authors performed first-round RT-PCR with HTBI primers and then a second-round multiplex PCR. TCRdb reprocessed the multiplex PCR reads via MiXCR and lists one record per CDR3 protein. Among around 660,000 distinct CDR3 sequences, more than 40% were seen once, and the ten largest hold over 2.5%. The specimen sequenced was peripheral blood. The receptors derive from an adult man with Graves' ophthalmopathy.

The V call is TRBV2, the J call TRBJ2-5; TRBD1 matches 9 bases. Germline trimming cut 7 bases from V and 5 bases from J; bases unmatched to any gene: 11. The CDR3 has 15 residues. The germline CDR1 and CDR2 sequences are SNHLY and FYNNEI. CDR3: CASINLGQGGETQYF. The DNA of the CDR3 is TGTGCCAGCATTAACTTGGGACAGGGAGGGGAGACCCAGTACTTC.

This clonotype was detected many times. The rearrangement links TRBV7-9 to TRBJ2-7; D may be TRBD1 (5 bases). The germline V gene has CDR1 SEHNR and CDR2 FQNEAQ (reference sequence). Trimming removed 10 bases at V and 3 bases at J, with 16 bases between. The CDR3 is 13 amino acids. CDR3 DNA sequence: TGTGCCACCAGGGCGCCCAACGGCTACGAGCAGTACTTC. Its protein product is CATRAPNGYEQYF.

The chain is built from TRBV29-1 and TRBJ1-2; D might be TRBD1 (6 bases). V was cut by 7 bases and J by 6 bases, with 21 bases left in between. Per the germline V gene, CDR1 is SQVTM and CDR2 is ANQGSEA. This CDR3 has 14 residues. The CDR3 nucleotides are TGCAGCGCGCCCTCCAGGGGAGGTGGCGATGGCTACACCTTC. It is translated as CSAPSRGGGDGYTF.

The chain links TRBV15 to TRBJ2-7; 7 bases are shared with TRBD1. The J segment lost 3 bases and the V segment lost 6 bases, leaving 5 bases of the junction unmatched. CDR1 LNHNV and CDR2 YYDKDF come from the germline V gene (reference sequence). There are 13 residues in the CDR3. CDR3 nucleotide sequence: TGTGCCACCAGGACAGGGTTGAACTACGAGCAGTACTTC. The encoded protein is CATRTGLNYEQYF.

Many counts were recorded for this clonotype. The rearrangement uses TRBV7-8 and TRBJ1-2, with D unresolved. Per the germline V gene, CDR1 is SGHVS and CDR2 is FQNEAQ. V shed 1 base and J shed 4 bases, with 13 bases lying between them. This CDR3 has 15 residues. The CDR3: CASSLVRAPGYGYTF. CDR3 nucleotides: TGTGCCAGCAGCTTAGTAAGGGCCCCGGGCTATGGCTACACCTTC.

This clonotype has a count of ten or more. This chain connects TRBV20-1 to TRBJ2-7; D ambiguous. The CDR3 sequence is 11 residues long. Trimming shortened V by 4 bases and J by 7 bases, and 11 bases separated the two germline ends. The V gene's germline CDR1 is DFQATT and CDR2 SNEGSKA (reference sequence). The CDR3 DNA follows: TGCAGTGCTACCTCTGCTGGAGAGCAGTACTTC. Its translation: CSATSAGEQYF.

The chain links TRBV19 to TRBJ2-7, with D unclear. CDR3 length: 14 amino acids. Trimming pared 9 bases from V and 2 bases from J, leaving 17 bases between. Germline CDR1 is LNHDA and CDR2 is SQIVND (reference sequence). In DNA form, the CDR3 reads TGTGCCAGCAGACCACAAACGGCCACCTACGAGCAGTACTTC. This translates into CASRPQTATYEQYF.

This rearrangement joins TRBV5-1 to TRBJ2-6; 9 bases agree with TRBD2. Germline CDR1 is SGHRS and CDR2 is YFSETQ. V lost 2 bases, J lost 2 bases, and 5 bases stayed unmatched. The length of the CDR3 is 17 residues. CDR3 protein: CASSFLAGTPGANVLTF. For the CDR3, the DNA is TGCGCCAGCAGCTTTCTAGCGGGAACCCCTGGGGCCAACGTCCTGACTTTC.